One and the same sample provided the 20 T cell receptor beta chains below, sequenced in a study of T cells in localized non-small cell lung cancer. This table comes from immunoSEQ multiplex PCR, and its TCRdb copy is limited to in-frame clones, with some not included. The sample consists of some 37,000 clones, 88% of them appearing once. This specimen was peripheral blood, taken before any cancer treatment. Receptor source: a woman aged 40-75 years with stage I lung adenocarcinoma.

Details on this clone: The junction differs from germline at one of its ends, possibly a read error. The chain employs TRBV7-7 and TRBJ2-2; D is undetermined. The CDR3 runs to 16 residues. Germline V gene lookup returns CDR1 SSHAT and CDR2 FNYEAQ (reference sequence). The CDR3 DNA is TGTGCTAGCAGCTTAGGTTCGAACAGAAACACCGGGGAGCTGTTTTTT. Translating it yields CASSLGSNRNTGELFF.

The chain carries TRBV6-5 and TRBJ1-5; D remains unclear. The CDR3 length is 16 residues. Germline values: CDR1 MNHEY, CDR2 SVGAGI. V was shortened by 0 bases and J by 5 bases, with 14 bases between the two germline ends. CDR3 residues: CASSYSFVDVHQPQHF. The CDR3 DNA sequence: TGTGCCAGCAGTTACTCGTTCGTGGACGTCCATCAGCCCCAGCATTTT.

The rearrangement uses TRBV10-3 and TRBJ1-5, with 8 bases lining up with TRBD1. The germline V gene has CDR1 ENHRY and CDR2 SYGVKD. The V and J ends lost 6 bases and 9 bases, in that order; junction bases with no gene match: 7. The CDR3 consists of 13 residues. For the CDR3, the DNA is TGTGCCATCAGCACAGGGGGGAAAGGGCCCCAGCATTTT. It yields the protein CAISTGGKGPQHF.

This clone was observed a single time. The gene calls are TRBV5-6 and TRBJ2-7; possibly TRBD2 for D (6 bases). CDR3 length: 12 residues. The germline V and J ends were trimmed by 4 bases and 4 bases, with 9 bases remaining between them. Looked up from germline, CDR1 is SGHDT and CDR2 is YYEEEE. The CDR3 here is CASSLSGYEQYF. The CDR3 coding sequence is TGTGCCAGCAGCCTGAGCGGGTACGAGCAGTACTTC. Full variable domain (missing parts from reference TRBV5-6 and TRBJ2-7): DAGVTQSPTHLIKTRGQQVTLRCSPKSGHDTVSWYQQALGQGPQFIFQYYEEEERQRGNFPDRFSGHQFPNYSSELNVNALLLGDSALYLCASSLSGYEQYFGPGTRLTVT.

The chain couples TRBV5-6 to TRBJ2-2; TRBD2 is a possible D gene (5 bases). CDR1 and CDR2 (germline): SGHDT, YYEEEE. The CDR3 loop spans 14 amino acids. The ends were cut back, 2 bases at V and 1 base at J, with 6 bases in the middle. The CDR3 loop is CASSFGVNTGELFF. The CDR3 DNA is TGTGCCAGCAGCTTCGGGGTGAACACCGGGGAGCTGTTTTTT.

This clone came up once. This rearrangement joins TRBV7-9 to TRBJ1-1; the D is unclear. V was clipped by 3 bases and J by 4 bases, with 9 bases between them. The germline CDR1 and CDR2 sequences are SEHNR and FQNEAQ (reference sequence). This CDR3 contains 13 residues. CDR3 DNA: TGTGCCAGCAGCTTTGAGGGAGGCACTGAAGCTTTCTTT. Amino acids: CASSFEGGTEAFF.

CDR3 sequence: CASSSREMTGRNDYGYTF. CDR3 DNA sequence: TGTGCCAGCAGCTCTAGGGAAATGACTGGGAGGAATGACTATGGCTACACCTTC. V usage is TRBV7-8 and J usage is TRBJ1-2; D gene uncertain. The CDR3 contains 18 residues. The V end lost 4 bases, the J end lost 3 bases, and 24 bases lay between the germline ends. The V gene's germline CDR1 is SGHVS and CDR2 FQNEAQ. The full variable domain, completed using reference TRBV7-8 and TRBJ1-2, is GAGVSQSPRYKVAKRGQDVALRCDPISGHVSLFWYQQALGQGPEFLTYFQNEAQLDKSGLPSDRFFAERPEGSVSTLKIQRTQQEDSAVYLCASSSREMTGRNDYGYTFGSGTRLTVV.

V usage is TRBV28 and J usage is TRBJ1-4, with TRBD1 matching over 10 bases. The V gene's germline CDR1 is MDHEN and CDR2 SYDVKM. CDR3 length: 15 amino acids. Trimming took 5 bases from V and 7 from J; bases not matched to a gene: 7. The CDR3 nucleotides read TGTGCCAGCAGTACCTCCGGGACAGGGGTTGAAAAACTGTTTTTT. This gives the protein CASSTSGTGVEKLFF.

The V call is TRBV15, the J call TRBJ1-5; D remains unclear. Trimming shortened V by 1 base and J by 2 bases, and 15 bases separated the two germline ends. The CDR3 length is 17 residues. The germline CDR1 and CDR2 sequences are LNHNV and YYDKDF (reference sequence). In nucleotides, the CDR3 is TGTGCCACCAGCAGAGCTAGCTTTGCCCGGGGCAATCAGCCCCAGCATTTT. Protein sequence: CATSRASFARGNQPQHF.

The chain uses TRBV11-2 and TRBJ2-7; a weak D match, TRBD1 (6 bases). Deletions cut 0 bases from V and 3 bases from J, with 12 bases between. Germline V lookup: CDR1 SGHAT, CDR2 FQNNGV. The CDR3 spans 15 residues. The CDR3 DNA follows: TGTGCCAGCAGCTTAGAGAGGGGGTCGGGCTACGAGCAGTACTTC. Translation gives CASSLERGSGYEQYF.

The chain couples TRBV12-5 to TRBJ2-5; D remains ambiguous. CDR3 length: 14 residues. Germline lookup yields CDR1 LGHNT and CDR2 FRNRAP. V lost 1 base, J lost 2 bases, and 8 bases lay in between. CDR3 DNA sequence: TGTGCTAGTGGTTTGGACAGTCGGCAAGAGACCCAGTACTTC. Translation gives CASGLDSRQETQYF.

The V and J genes are TRBV7-8 and TRBJ1-3, with a tentative D call TRBD1 (5 bases). This CDR3 has 12 amino acids. Between the trimmed V and J ends, which lost 5 bases and 9 bases, there was a span of 11 bases. The germline V gene encodes CDR1 SGHVS and CDR2 FQNEAQ. In DNA, the CDR3 is TGTGCCAGCAGCCCACCGAGGGGCACCATATATTTT. Translation gives CASSPPRGTIYF.

This clone is a singleton in its sample. The chain recombines TRBV5-1 with TRBJ2-7, with TRBD2 identical over 8 bases. The V gene end was trimmed by 0 bases and the J gene end by 4 bases; junction bases not matched to a gene: 6. The CDR3 loop spans 15 amino acids. CDR1 is SGHRS, CDR2 YFSETQ, per germline. In DNA form, the CDR3 reads TGCGCCAGCAGCTTGGCCCCGGGAGGGCCGTACGAGCAGTACTTC. It codes for CASSLAPGGPYEQYF.

This clone was observed a few times. V gene TRBV7-8 combines with J gene TRBJ1-2; D not certain. Trimming left V 5 bases short and J 6 bases short, with 22 bases between. Germline values: CDR1 SGHVS, CDR2 FQNEAQ. The CDR3 covers 16 residues. CDR3: CASSLTTAAALDGYTF. CDR3 sequence (DNA): TGTGCCAGCAGCCTAACGACCGCCGCAGCCTTAGATGGCTACACCTTC.

This chain connects TRBV7-2 to TRBJ2-5; 9 bases are a match to TRBD2. The DNA end lines up better with TRBJ2-7; the J call may be wrong. CDR3 length: 15 residues. Germline V gene sequence: CDR1 SGHTA, CDR2 FQGNSA. The CDR3 spells CASSLLGSGSSEQYF. The CDR3, as DNA: TGTGCCAGCAGCTTATTAGGTAGCGGGAGCTCCGAGCAGTACTTC.

The V and J genes are TRBV7-2 and TRBJ2-3; D is unresolved. Germline values: CDR1 SGHTA, CDR2 FQGNSA. V was pared by 3 bases and J by 1 base, with 2 bases between. The CDR3 runs 12 residues. This CDR3 is CASSFGTDTQYF. CDR3 coding DNA: TGTGCCAGCAGCTTTGGCACAGATACGCAGTATTTT.

V is TRBV4-2 and J is TRBJ1-6, with 10 positions matching TRBD1. Germline trimming cut 4 bases from V and 5 bases from J; bases unmatched to any gene: 5. CDR3 length equals 16 residues. Germline assignment: CDR1 LGHNA and CDR2 YNFKEQ. DNA of the CDR3: TGTGCCAGCAGCCTTCAGACAGGGGGCAATAATTCACCCCTCCACTTT. Translation: CASSLQTGGNNSPLHF.

V is TRBV10-3 and J is TRBJ1-2; 7 bases match TRBD1. Germline-derived CDR1 and CDR2 are ENHRY and SYGVKD. CDR3 length equals 13 residues. V was clipped by 6 bases and J by 6 bases; unmatched bases: 7. The CDR3 nucleotides read TGTGCCATCAGGCCTAGGGGGCTGGATGGCTACACCTTC. Translated: CAIRPRGLDGYTF.

DNA of the CDR3: TGTGCCATCAGTGAGTCTCGGGGACAGGTCGGCGATCAGCCCCAGCATTTT. This codes for CAISESRGQVGDQPQHF. The rearrangement links TRBV10-3 to TRBJ1-5; 8 positions agree with TRBD1. This CDR3 contains 17 residues. The V gene's germline CDR1 is ENHRY and CDR2 SYGVKD. V dropped 0 bases and J dropped 5; count of bases not matched to a gene: 9.

The rearrangement uses TRBV9 and TRBJ2-1; TRBD2 agrees at 7 bases. The CDR3 length is 14 residues. The germline V gene encodes CDR1 SGDLS and CDR2 YYNGEE. Trimming cost V 4 bases and J 7 bases; bases outside gene matches: 8. The CDR3: CASSPWGGLNEQFF. The CDR3 nucleotides are TGTGCCAGCAGCCCTTGGGGAGGGCTTAATGAGCAGTTCTTC. The variable domain in full, completed from reference TRBV9 and TRBJ2-1, reads DSGVTQTPKHLITATGQRVTLRCSPRSGDLSVYWYQQSLDQGLQFLIQYYNGEERAKGNILERFSAQQFPDLHSELNLSSLELGDSALYFCASSPWGGLNEQFFGPGTRLTVL.